This TCR beta chain was recorded in a study of esophageal squamous cell carcinoma under preoperative chemotherapy. There are 15 residues in the CDR3. Germline lookup yields CDR1 SGHTA and CDR2 FQGNSA. Indicated time point: before preoperative PTX-NDP chemotherapy. Each CDR3 protein is one row after TCRdb ran MiXCR on the PCR reads. This table has about 30,000 distinct CDR3 sequences, roughly 48% appearing once. Concerning this clonotype itself: At one boundary the junction diverges from the germline segment, which might be a read error.

This chain connects TRBV7-2 to TRBJ2-6; 7 bases align to TRBD2. This TCR derives from a human donor with esophageal squamous cell carcinoma. The donor label of this sample is uncertain. The sample here was taken from a patient given preoperative chemotherapy. In DNA form, the CDR3 reads TGTTCAAGTGGGGGGGGAAGGGCGTGGGCCTACGTCCAGACTTTC. Amino acid sequence: CSSGGGRAWAYVQTF.